A selection of T cell receptor beta chains follows, all from one sample in a study of T cells after posttransplantation cyclophosphamide. Libraries were prepared by immunoSEQ multiplex PCR; TCRdb keeps only in-frame clonotypes and omits some of them. Counted here are about 43,000 clones, 90% occurring once; the ten biggest clones make up under 2.5%. Sequenced material: PBMCs, taken less than 70 days after allogeneic stem cell transplant with posttransplant cyclophosphamide. These receptor sequences come from a male patient between 60 and 69 years old who received an allogeneic stem cell transplant from a related donor and was CMV-positive. Among the T cells, some may be from the graft donor. The CDR3 runs from the conserved cysteine through the conserved F or W. D genes are given only for firm matches. Size is omitted from some rows. Given values are once, few, many or a class for expanded clones.

>TRBV4-1|15|NA|TRBJ1-5|few
CASSPPGGSNQPQHF
TGCGCCAGCAGCCCCCCGGGTGGGAGCAATCAGCCCCAGCATTTT
>TRBV15|14|NA|TRBJ2-5|NA
CATSRGHRDSSQYF
TGTGCCACCAGCAGAGGTCACAGAGACAGCTCTCAGTACTTC
>TRBV4-2|19|TRBD2|TRBJ2-1|NA
CASSQALAGYSSSYNEQFF
TGTGCCAGCAGCCAAGCCCTAGCGGGTTATTCTTCCTCCTACAATGAGCAGTTCTTC
>TRBV7-9|13|NA|TRBJ1-1|NA
CASRPTGGHSAFF
TGTGCCAGCAGGCCTACCGGGGGGCATAGCGCTTTCTTT
>TRBV5-1|14|NA|TRBJ1-3|NA
CASSFAGSGNTIYF
TGCGCCAGCAGCTTCGCAGGCTCTGGAAACACCATATATTTT
>TRBV10-2|15|TRBD1|TRBJ1-5|NA
CASSDRAGGDQPQHF
TGCGCCAGCAGTGATAGGGCAGGGGGCGATCAGCCCCAGCATTTT
>TRBV18|15|NA|TRBJ1-2|few
CASSPGAGTGGSYTF
TGTGCCAGCTCACCAGGAGCGGGGACCGGGGGAAGCTACACCTTC
>TRBV19|14|NA|TRBJ1-2|few
CASTIGRGPSGYTF
TGTGCCAGTACCATCGGGCGGGGTCCGAGTGGCTACACCTTC
>TRBV2|13|TRBD1|TRBJ1-5|NA
CASRDRGRQPQHF
TGTGCCAGCAGGGACAGGGGACGTCAGCCCCAGCATTTT
>TRBV10-3|14|TRBD2|TRBJ2-7|NA
CAIRPGTSGGEQYF
TGTGCCATCAGACCCGGGACTAGCGGGGGCGAGCAGTACTTC
>TRBV2|13|NA|TRBJ1-2|NA
CASERGTPYGYTF
TGTGCCAGCGAGCGAGGGACTCCCTATGGCTACACCTTC
>TRBV15|14|TRBD1|TRBJ2-7|NA
CATSRDRGHHEQYF
TGTGCCACCAGCAGGGACAGGGGGCACCACGAGCAGTACTTC
>TRBV5-8|15|TRBD1|TRBJ1-2|NA
CASSSLDRGVYGYTF
TGTGCCAGCAGCTCCCTGGACAGGGGCGTCTATGGCTACACCTTC
>TRBV6-1|14|NA|TRBJ1-1|NA
CASTPGGRGTEAFF
TGTGCCAGCACCCCGGGCGGAAGGGGCACTGAAGCTTTCTTT
>TRBV5-1|15|NA|TRBJ1-3|NA
CASSQNSAPGNTIYF
TGCGCCAGCAGTCAAAACTCCGCACCCGGAAACACCATATATTTT
>TRBV5-4|15|NA|TRBJ2-5|NA
CASSPRDSPSQTQYF
TGTGCCAGCAGCCCTCGGGACTCCCCTTCGCAGACCCAGTACTTC
>TRBV15|14|NA|TRBJ2-7|NA
CATSRDISEDEQYF
TGTGCCACCAGCAGAGATATCTCCGAGGACGAGCAGTACTTC
>TRBV5-1|15|NA|TRBJ1-1|NA
CASSLDSVGGTEAFF
TGCGCCAGCAGCTTGGATTCGGTGGGGGGCACTGAAGCTTTCTTT
>TRBV7-8|14|NA|TRBJ2-3|NA
CASSLAYSTDTQYF
TGTGCCAGCAGCTTGGCTTATAGCACAGATACGCAGTATTTT
>TRBV18|13|NA|TRBJ1-2|NA
CASSPGTDYGYTF
TGTGCCAGCTCACCAGGGACTGACTATGGCTACACCTTC
>TRBV29-1|12|TRBD1|TRBJ1-2|NA
CSVPTGGGGYTF
TGCAGCGTCCCAACAGGGGGCGGCGGCTACACCTTC
>TRBV4-1|15|NA|TRBJ1-2|NA
CASSQAGGIGYGYTF
TGCGCCAGCAGCCAAGCTGGAGGGATCGGCTATGGCTACACCTTC
>TRBV5-1|15|NA|TRBJ1-1|few
CASSGDIYRNTEAFF
TGCGCCAGCAGCGGGGACATCTATAGGAACACTGAAGCTTTCTTT
>TRBV7-9|15|NA|TRBJ1-2|NA
CASSSSGQAHYGYTF
TGTGCCAGCAGCTCCTCAGGTCAAGCTCACTATGGCTACACCTTC
>TRBV4-1|14|TRBD1|TRBJ2-7|NA
CASSRGQFVYEQYF
TGCGCCAGCAGCCGGGGACAGTTTGTTTACGAGCAGTACTTC
>TRBV6-1|14|NA|TRBJ2-7|NA
CASSAGLLSYEQYF
TGTGCCAGCAGTGCTGGACTCCTGTCCTACGAGCAGTACTTC
>TRBV6-1|15|NA|TRBJ1-5|NA
CASSERGYSNQPQHF
TGTGCCAGCAGTGAACGAGGATATAGCAATCAGCCCCAGCATTTT
>TRBV27|16|NA|TRBJ1-2|NA
CASSPSYGGSNYGYTF
TGTGCCAGCAGTCCCAGTTATGGGGGCTCCAACTATGGCTACACCTTC
>TRBV7-9|15|NA|TRBJ1-4|NA
CASSLEAGPREKLFF
TGTGCCAGCAGCTTAGAGGCAGGGCCGCGTGAAAAACTGTTTTTT
>TRBV19|15|NA|TRBJ2-7|NA
CASSMKGQTHYEQYF
TGTGCCAGTAGTATGAAGGGGCAGACCCACTACGAGCAGTACTTC
>TRBV5-4|12|NA|TRBJ1-2|NA
CASSARTGGYTF
TGTGCCAGCAGCGCCCGGACGGGGGGCTACACCTTC
>TRBV7-8|14|NA|TRBJ1-5|NA
CASSLGTLNQPQHF
TGTGCCAGCAGCTTAGGAACACTAAATCAGCCCCAGCATTTT
>TRBV5-4|15|TRBD1|TRBJ1-1|NA
CASSSPGGGNTEAFF
TGTGCCAGCAGCTCCCCAGGGGGAGGGAACACTGAAGCTTTCTTT
>TRBV19|15|TRBD1|TRBJ2-5|NA
CASSIGRGHTETQYF
TGTGCCAGTAGTATAGGAAGGGGGCACACAGAGACCCAGTACTTC
>TRBV5-1|14|NA|TRBJ1-3|NA
CASSLGTSGNTIYF
TGCGCCAGCAGCTTAGGGACATCTGGAAACACCATATATTTT
>TRBV29-1|15|TRBD1|TRBJ2-2|NA
CSVQTGGVWTGELFF
TGCAGCGTACAAACAGGGGGCGTTTGGACCGGGGAGCTGTTTTTT
>TRBV29-1|13|NA|TRBJ1-5|NA
CSVEEGGGQPQHF
TGCAGCGTTGAAGAGGGAGGGGGTCAGCCCCAGCATTTT
>TRBV20-1|11|NA|TRBJ1-4|NA
CSASRGEKLFF
TGCAGTGCATCTCGAGGCGAAAAACTGTTTTTT
>TRBV11-2|14|TRBD1|TRBJ2-5|once
CASSFDRAAETQYF
TGTGCCAGCAGCTTCGACAGGGCAGCGGAGACCCAGTACTTC
>TRBV11-2|15|NA|TRBJ2-2|once
CASSLFGGKVGELFF
TGTGCCAGCAGCTTATTTGGGGGCAAGGTCGGGGAGCTGTTTTTT
>TRBV4-1|15|NA|TRBJ2-3|NA
CASSQDRTPGDTQYF
TGCGCCAGCAGCCAAGATCGCACCCCAGGGGATACGCAGTATTTT
>TRBV10-2|14|NA|TRBJ2-5|NA
CASSEIGGLKTQYF
TGCGCCAGCAGTGAGATCGGAGGATTAAAGACCCAGTACTTC
>TRBV7-2|14|NA|TRBJ2-7|NA
CASSLEAGVYEQYF
TGTGCCAGCAGCTTAGAAGCAGGGGTGTACGAGCAGTACTTC
>TRBV7-2|14|TRBD2|TRBJ2-5|NA
CASSRGLAQETQYF
TGTGCCAGCAGCCGCGGACTAGCCCAAGAGACCCAGTACTTC
>TRBV11-3|17|TRBD1|TRBJ1-3|NA
CASSPRGPGHSGNTIYF
TGTGCCAGCAGCCCCAGGGGGCCAGGCCACTCTGGAAACACCATATATTTT
>TRBV6-5|16|TRBD2|TRBJ2-1|NA
CASSYRGLAWGNEQFF
TGTGCCAGCAGTTACCGGGGACTAGCGTGGGGCAATGAGCAGTTCTTC
>TRBV5-1|13|NA|TRBJ2-7|NA
CASSHPSNYEQYF
TGCGCCAGCAGCCACCCCAGTAACTACGAGCAGTACTTC
>TRBV6-1|15|TRBD1|TRBJ1-2|NA
CASSESETGGYGYTF
TGTGCCAGCAGTGAATCAGAGACAGGGGGATATGGCTACACCTTC
>TRBV2|17|NA|TRBJ1-5|NA
CASILNPGQPSNQPQHF
TGTGCCAGCATTCTTAACCCGGGACAACCAAGCAATCAGCCCCAGCATTTT
>TRBV6-1|12|NA|TRBJ1-2|NA
CASSRDKYGYTF
TGTGCCAGCAGCCGAGATAAATATGGCTACACCTTC
>TRBV28|15|TRBD1|TRBJ1-6|NA
CASSLLTGNNSPLHF
TGTGCCAGCAGTCTACTGACAGGGAATAATTCACCCCTCCACTTT
>TRBV10-3|13|NA|TRBJ2-7|NA
CAISEDTTYEQYF
TGTGCCATCAGTGAGGACACCACCTACGAGCAGTACTTC
>TRBV5-1|13|NA|TRBJ2-5|NA
CASSLGGLQTQYF
TGCGCCAGCAGCTTGGGGGGGCTCCAGACCCAGTACTTC
>TRBV5-1|15|NA|TRBJ2-1|NA
CASSLFGDTDNEQFF
TGCGCCAGCAGCTTATTTGGGGACACCGACAATGAGCAGTTCTTC